Here is one T cell receptor (beta chain) with its context. This record comes from a study of patients and donors after allogeneic stem cell transplantation. The germline CDR1 and CDR2 sequences are LNHNV and YYDKDF (reference sequence). CDR3 length: 15 amino acids. V was clipped by 4 bases and J by 7 bases; unmatched bases: 9. TCRdb recomputed calls from the RT-PCR reads with MiXCR, one row per CDR3 protein. The data hold roughly 940,000 distinct CDR3 sequences, with roughly 18% observed a single time. J is TRBJ2-1 and V is TRBV15, with 8 bases fitting TRBD1. The receptor's source is a human donor who was either an allogeneic HSCT recipient or a stem cell or donor lymphocyte infusion donor (not recorded which). It is not recorded whose cells these are; they may come from a transplant donor. Sequencing was carried out using blood, either unsorted or a sorted T cell fraction (not recorded which). Written as DNA, the CDR3 is TGTGCCACCAGCACAAGCGACAGGGGTTGGAATGAGCAGTTCTTC. This translates into CATSTSDRGWNEQFF. Variable domain in full (rest from reference TRBV15 and TRBJ2-1): DAMVIQNPRYQVTQFGKPVTLSCSQTLNHNVMYWYQQKSSQAPKLLFHYYDKDFNNEADTPDNFQSRRPNTSFCFLDIRSPGLGDTAMYLCATSTSDRGWNEQFFGPGTRLTVL.